The sequence of this T cell receptor beta chain was determined in a study of blood T cell repertoires in COVID-19. Study-level information: The United States, Italy and Spain were the sources of the acute and convalescent COVID-19 samples. PBMCs, B-cell-depleted T cells, or T cells were the source of the cDNA or gDNA that made up the material.

Original processing notes: Counts of nucleated cells, estimated from reference gene primer amplification, were obtained. Profiled with immunoSEQ multiplex PCR; TCRdb holds only in-frame clones, not every one. Clonal size and the V and J genes are those of that table, whereas D and trimming came from the DNA. Of some 320,000 clones listed, approximately 88% are singletons. V lost 0 bases, J lost 4 bases, and 5 bases lay in between. This CDR3 has 12 amino acids. CDR1 and CDR2 from the germline V gene are SGHRS and YFSETQ. This clone was found a few times. The source is a woman between 25 and 40 years old who had recovered from COVID-19. Sequencing was done on a sample of peripheral blood. The V and J genes are TRBV5-1 and TRBJ2-7; no firm D call. DNA for the CDR3: TGCGCCAGCAGCTTGGTCCAGTACGAGCAGTACTTC. It yields the protein CASSLVQYEQYF.